Listed below are T cell receptor beta chains from one sample, sequenced in a study of early T cells in non-severe SARS-CoV-2 infection. TCRdb reprocessed the 5' RACE reads with MiXCR, giving one entry per CDR3 protein. The sample has 55,000 to 65,000 distinct CDR3 sequences, 10% to 15% seen once; the top ten hold about 1.3%. The sequencing used whole blood, collected at baseline. All receptors come from an adult who was a healthcare worker with PCR-confirmed SARS-CoV-2 infection or an uninfected control (not recorded which). CDR3s include the opening cysteine and the closing phenylalanine or tryptophan. D genes are given only for firm matches. Some rows mark clone size as missing; the rest say once, few, many or name a class of expanded clone.

v_gene	j_gene	abundance	d_gene	CDR3aa	CDR3nt
TRBV5-1	TRBJ2-3	-	TRBD2	CASSPAGLASSTDTQYF	TGCGCCAGCAGTCCTGCGGGACTAGCGTCGAGCACAGATACGCAGTATTTT
TRBV5-1	TRBJ2-1	-	-	CASSPNQQGLNEQFF	TGCGCCAGCAGCCCAAATCAACAGGGTTTGAATGAGCAGTTCTTC
TRBV6-5	TRBJ2-7	-	TRBD2	CASSWAGREVGEQYF	TGTGCCAGCAGTTGGGCAGGGAGGGAAGTGGGGGAGCAGTACTTC
TRBV6-5	TRBJ2-7	once	TRBD1	CASSLQGTPYEQYF	TGTGCCAGCAGTTTACAGGGGACCCCTTACGAGCAGTACTTC
TRBV28	TRBJ2-7	-	-	CASSFSGPLPLEQYF	TGTGCCAGCAGTTTTTCCGGGCCTCTCCCGCTCGAGCAGTACTTC
TRBV12-3/TRBV12-4	TRBJ1-6	-	TRBD1	CASSLDRGLWSPLHF	TGTGCCAGCAGTTTAGACAGGGGGCTTTGGTCACCCCTCCACTTT
TRBV19	TRBJ2-7	-	TRBD1	CASSMQGEAYEQYF	TGTGCCAGTAGTATGCAGGGGGAAGCCTACGAGCAGTACTTC
TRBV29-1	TRBJ2-1	-	-	CSVPRGPWINEQFF	TGCAGCGTCCCGCGGGGACCATGGATCAATGAGCAGTTCTTC
TRBV28	TRBJ1-2	few	-	CASQGANYGYTF	TGTGCTTCCCAGGGAGCTAACTATGGCTACACCTTC
TRBV29-1	TRBJ2-1	few	-	CSVGVGVRDHGLDEQFF	TGCAGCGTTGGAGTGGGGGTGAGGGACCACGGGCTCGATGAGCAGTTCTTC
TRBV11-2	TRBJ1-1	many	-	CASSLIRVTEAFF	TGTGCCAGCAGCTTAATCCGCGTCACTGAAGCTTTCTTT
TRBV6-5	TRBJ2-7	few	-	CASSEDSWAYEQYF	TGTGCCAGCAGTGAGGACAGTTGGGCATACGAGCAGTACTTC
TRBV19	TRBJ2-1	few	-	CASWAGTYNEQFF	TGTGCCAGTTGGGCGGGTACCTACAATGAGCAGTTCTTC
TRBV28	TRBJ1-1	-	TRBD1	CASRTSGTANTEAFF	TGTGCCAGCAGAACATCCGGGACAGCGAACACTGAAGCTTTCTTT
TRBV2	TRBJ2-7	-	TRBD2	CASSRTSSGRGYEQYF	TGTGCCAGCAGTCGAACCTCTAGCGGAAGAGGCTACGAGCAGTACTTC
TRBV6-5	TRBJ1-2	-	-	CASSYTYASLYGYTF	TGTGCCAGCAGTTACACTTACGCTAGTCTCTATGGCTACACCTTC
TRBV11-2	TRBJ2-7	-	TRBD1	CASSPRTDRGPYEQYF	TGTGCCAGCAGCCCCCGAACGGACAGGGGACCCTACGAGCAGTACTTC
TRBV20-1	TRBJ1-6	-	-	CSATNPVASYNSPLHF	TGCAGTGCTACCAATCCGGTGGCCTCCTATAATTCACCCCTCCACTTT
TRBV6-6	TRBJ1-2	many	-	CASSNGGRAEYGYTF	TGTGCCAGCAGTAACGGGGGCAGGGCGGAATATGGCTACACCTTC
TRBV7-9	TRBJ2-7	few	-	CASSFLGSGRGTDEQYF	TGTGCCAGCAGCTTTCTCGGATCCGGGCGGGGCACGGACGAGCAGTACTTC
TRBV7-9	TRBJ1-1	many	-	CASSRQVNTEAFF	TGTGCCAGCAGCCGACAGGTGAACACTGAAGCTTTCTTT
TRBV7-2	TRBJ2-3	-	-	CASSLVARVLADTQYF	TGTGCCAGCAGCTTAGTCGCCAGGGTCTTGGCAGATACGCAGTATTTT
TRBV12-5	TRBJ1-2	few	-	CASGLTTGGGRGYTF	TGTGCTAGTGGTTTGACGACAGGAGGGGGGAGAGGCTACACCTTC
TRBV2	TRBJ2-1	-	-	CASSLGPNNEQFF	TGTGCCAGCAGTCTCGGCCCGAACAATGAGCAGTTCTTC
TRBV20-1	TRBJ2-3	-	TRBD2	CSARDRLAGGRGHADTQYF	TGCAGTGCTAGAGATAGACTAGCGGGAGGCCGGGGTCACGCAGATACGCAGTATTTT
TRBV9	TRBJ1-5	-	-	CASSAENSNQPQHF	TGTGCCAGCAGCGCAGAAAATAGCAATCAGCCCCAGCATTTT
TRBV19	TRBJ2-1	-	TRBD1	CASSIQGAGNEQFF	TGTGCCAGTAGTATTCAGGGGGCGGGCAATGAGCAGTTCTTC
TRBV6-5	TRBJ2-3	-	-	CASTPREGSDTQYF	TGTGCCAGCACCCCAAGAGAGGGATCAGATACGCAGTATTTT
TRBV29-1	TRBJ2-5	-	TRBD1	CTYDRGGQETQYF	TGCACCTACGACAGGGGAGGACAAGAGACCCAGTACTTC
TRBV18	TRBJ1-5	many	-	CASSSLGAGSNQPQHF	TGTGCCAGCTCATCTCTTGGGGCCGGGAGCAATCAGCCCCAGCATTTT
TRBV20-1	TRBJ1-6	-	-	CSARVPGPNSPLHF	TGCAGTGCTAGAGTCCCAGGGCCCAATTCACCCCTCCACTTT
TRBV7-2	TRBJ2-7	-	-	CASSLQSRASYEQYF	TGTGCCAGCAGCTTACAGTCCAGGGCGAGCTACGAGCAGTACTTC
TRBV5-1	TRBJ2-7	many	TRBD1	CASGTGGINEQYF	TGCGCCAGTGGGACAGGGGGCATCAACGAGCAGTACTTC
TRBV7-2	TRBJ2-1	few	-	CASSPHRDNEQFF	TGTGCCAGCAGCCCCCACAGAGACAATGAGCAGTTCTTC
TRBV2	TRBJ1-1	many	-	CASDLLMGGTEAFF	TGTGCCAGTGACCTACTTATGGGGGGAACTGAAGCTTTCTTT
TRBV27	TRBJ2-1	-	-	CASSSTPGLPNEQFF	TGTGCCAGCAGTTCCACCCCTGGACTTCCAAATGAGCAGTTCTTC
TRBV28	TRBJ2-7	-	-	CASSFWAYEQYF	TGTGCCAGCAGTTTTTGGGCTTACGAGCAGTACTTC
TRBV27	TRBJ1-6	many	-	CASSSNSGSSYNSPLHF	TGTGCCAGCAGTTCCAATTCGGGCAGCTCCTATAATTCACCCCTCCACTTT
TRBV6-5	TRBJ1-5	few	TRBD1	CASSPGQGLPTSPAQHF	TGTGCCAGCAGCCCCGGACAGGGCCTTCCTACCTCTCCGGCCCAGCATTTT
TRBV30	TRBJ2-1	few	-	CAWSGHPGTGYEQFF	TGTGCCTGGAGTGGCCACCCCGGAACGGGGTATGAGCAGTTCTTC
TRBV6-6	TRBJ1-6	many	-	CASSFNSPLHF	TGTGCCAGCAGCTTCAATTCACCCCTCCACTTT
TRBV6-4	TRBJ2-1	-	TRBD1	CASSDTQGNEQFF	TGTGCCAGCAGTGACACACAGGGGAATGAGCAGTTCTTC
TRBV3-1	TRBJ1-1	many	-	CASSHLANTEAFF	TGTGCCAGCAGCCACTTGGCAAACACTGAAGCTTTCTTT
TRBV28	TRBJ1-2	many	-	CASSTHLGGDYGYTF	TGTGCCAGCAGTACCCACCTTGGCGGGGACTATGGCTACACCTTC
TRBV5-4	TRBJ2-2	-	-	CASSLVIGTGELFF	TGTGCCAGCAGCTTGGTAATAGGCACCGGGGAGCTGTTTTTT
TRBV28	TRBJ1-5	few	TRBD1	CASRSGQGSNQPQHF	TGTGCCAGCAGGTCCGGACAGGGGAGCAATCAGCCCCAGCATTTT